This T cell receptor (beta chain) was documented in a study of blood T cell repertoires in COVID-19. Study information: From T cells, B-cell-depleted T cells, or PBMCs came the material, which was cDNA or gDNA.

In the study's own analysis: For nucleated cells, counts were estimated from reference gene primer amplification. Method: immunoSEQ multiplex PCR; TCRdb's copy keeps in-frame clones and lacks some. That table is the source of V, J and clone size, and D and trimming were worked out from the DNA. The table records fewer than 30,000 clones, 65% to 85% of them present only once. This receptor was taken from a woman aged 55-69 years with acute or convalescent COVID-19. Sequencing used peripheral blood.

CDR3 DNA sequence: TGTGCCAGCAGCTCCCGACAGGACGACGGGCAGTACTTC. Translation: CASSSRQDDGQYF. The V call is TRBV11-1, the J call TRBJ2-7; D may be TRBD1 (6 bases). Trimming took 4 bases from V and 9 from J, leaving 16 bases between them. The CDR3 consists of 13 residues. Germline-derived CDR1 and CDR2 are SGHAT and FQDESV (reference sequence).